Shown below are 22 T cell receptor beta chains from a single sample sequenced in a study of breast tumors, draining lymph nodes, adjacent tissues (dated by TCRdb to the mid-2010s). The library was produced with multiplex PCR. The sample was run on an Illumina HiSeq 2000. TCRdb ran its own pipeline on the public reads, namely fastp trimming at Q25 and MiXCR clone calling, and kept in-frame beta chains. Under each unique CDR3 protein, matching rows form one entry showing the most common genes and DNA. The sample table lists 12,000 to 15,000 distinct CDR3 sequences, around 52% of them with a count of one. Of the sample, over 30% falls within the top ten clones. The sample was tumor-adjacent breast tissue. These receptors were taken from a female donor with breast cancer. Some clones in this sample may be carry-over from other donors' samples.

This clonotype was counted many times. This rearrangement joins TRBV6-5 to TRBJ1-5; no clear D. Germline CDR1 and CDR2: MNHEY and SVGAGI. This CDR3 is 13 amino acids long. Deletions cut 5 bases from V and 7 bases from J, with 12 bases between. CDR3 in DNA: TGTGCCAGCAGTCATTCGCGAAACCAGCCCCAGCATTTT. It specifies CASSHSRNQPQHF.

By share of the sample, this clonotype is medium-sized. The rearrangement uses TRBV9 and TRBJ1-3, with D unclear. Per the germline V gene, CDR1 is SGDLS and CDR2 is YYNGEE. CDR3 length: 11 residues. Trimming took off 4 bases at V and 7 bases at J, with 6 bases between the two ends. The CDR3 DNA sequence: TGTGCCAGCAGCTCCGCGAACACCATATATTTT. Protein: CASSSANTIYF.

This clonotype was seen at least ten times. The gene calls are TRBV12-3 or TRBV12-4 and TRBJ2-5; 8 positions match TRBD2. This CDR3 spans 15 amino acids. J lost 1 base, V lost 4 bases, and 5 bases had no gene match. The CDR3 protein is CASSYRGGRQETQYF. CDR3 nucleotides: TGTGCCAGCAGTTACCGGGGGGGGCGCCAAGAGACCCAGTACTTC.

By share, this clonotype ranks as medium-sized. The rearrangement links TRBV18 to TRBJ1-2, with TRBD1 matching over 7 bases. The germline V gene has CDR1 KGHSH and CDR2 LQKENI. CDR3 length equals 13 residues. Germline trimming cut 3 bases from V and 10 bases from J; bases unmatched to any gene: 8. This CDR3 reads CASSPWTGDDYTF. Here the CDR3 DNA reads TGTGCCAGCTCACCCTGGACAGGAGACGACTACACCTTC.

This clonotype was counted a single time. The chain joins TRBV2 to TRBJ1-2; 9 bases are a match to TRBD1. The CDR3 covers 12 residues. Germline CDR1 and CDR2: SNHLY and FYNNEI. Trimming at V came to 4 bases and at J to 7 bases, leaving 1 base not matched to a gene. CDR3: CASSGDRAGYTF. The CDR3 nucleotides are TGTGCCAGCAGTGGGGACAGGGCTGGCTACACCTTC.

This clonotype was seen ten or more times. A read error may produce the germline difference seen at one junction end. The chain recombines TRBV6-5 with TRBJ2-1, with TRBD2 matching 8 bases. The CDR3 length is 13 residues. CDR1 and CDR2 from the germline V gene are MNHEY and SVGAGI. The CDR3 nucleotides are TGTGCCAGCAGTCACTCGGGGGGGGATGAGCAGTTCTTC. It is translated as CASSHSGGDEQFF.

The chain recombines TRBV7-9 with TRBJ2-1, with D possibly matching TRBD1 (5 bases). V shed 1 base and J shed 4 bases, with 8 bases lying between them. CDR3 size: 14 residues. Germline V gene lookup returns CDR1 SEHNR and CDR2 FQNEAQ (reference sequence). The CDR3 loop reads CASSLGQGYNEQFF. CDR3 in DNA: TGTGCCAGCAGCTTAGGGCAGGGATACAATGAGCAGTTCTTC.

This clonotype was recorded at least ten times. This chain connects TRBV11-2 to TRBJ2-5, with TRBD1 as a possible D gene (5 bases). This CDR3 spans 16 amino acids. V lost 5 bases to trimming and J lost 1 base, with 17 bases between them. Germline V CDR1 and CDR2: SGHAT, FQNNGV. The CDR3 is CASSRSRGTGQETQYF. The CDR3 DNA follows: TGTGCCAGCAGCCGAAGTAGGGGAACTGGCCAAGAGACCCAGTACTTC.

J is TRBJ2-7 and V is TRBV10-2, with D perhaps matching TRBD2 (6 bases). V lost 4 bases, J lost 1 base, and 14 bases lay in between. This CDR3 contains 15 residues. Per the germline V gene, CDR1 is WSHSY and CDR2 is SAAADI. DNA of the CDR3: TGCGCCAGCAGTGTAGTAGCGGAGGTTTCCTACGAGCAGTACTTC. Translated: CASSVVAEVSYEQYF.

The rearrangement joins TRBV25-1 to TRBJ2-3, with a weak D call TRBD2 (6 bases). Trimming shortened V by 2 bases and J by 4 bases, and 16 bases separated the two germline ends. From germline, CDR1 is MGHDK and CDR2 SYGVNS. The CDR3 has 16 residues. Here the CDR3 DNA reads TGTGCCAGCAGTGAAAATGCAGGGAGGTTCGCAGATACGCAGTATTTT. Translation gives CASSENAGRFADTQYF.

This clonotype has a single count. This CDR3 fails to terminate in the conserved phenylalanine or tryptophan, so it likely reflects a read error. CDR3 residues: CAITADMNIEAFI. As DNA, the CDR3 is TGTGCCATCACGGCAGATATGAACATTGAAGCTTTCATT. This sequence joins TRBV10-3 and TRBJ1-1; D ambiguous. The length of the CDR3 is 13 residues. CDR1 is ENHRY and CDR2 is SYGVKD in the germline V gene.

V and J are TRBV2 and TRBJ2-5; D gene unclear. Germline V gene lookup returns CDR1 SNHLY and CDR2 FYNNEI. CDR3 size: 13 residues. V gave up 5 bases and J gave up 5 bases, with 12 bases separating them. This CDR3 reads CASSRMFGETQYF. In DNA form, the CDR3 reads TGTGCCAGCAGTAGGATGTTCGGGGAGACCCAGTACTTC.

This clonotype was seen repeatedly, ten times or more. The chain joins TRBV5-1 to TRBJ2-3, with TRBD2 matching 14 bases. The germline V gene encodes CDR1 SGHRS and CDR2 YFSETQ. Trimming cost V 3 bases and J 1 base; bases outside gene matches: 7. This CDR3 region has 18 residues. CDR3 sequence: CASSSSTSGGGGTDTQYF. The CDR3 DNA follows: TGCGCCAGCAGCTCCTCGACTAGCGGGGGGGGGGGCACAGATACGCAGTATTTT.

By sample fraction, this clonotype is medium-sized. This sequence joins TRBV11-2 and TRBJ1-6, with D maybe TRBD1 (5 bases). The V and J ends lost 0 bases and 14 bases respectively, with 17 bases between them. The germline V gene encodes CDR1 SGHAT and CDR2 FQNNGV. This CDR3 spans 15 amino acids. This CDR3 is CASSLETGGTGALHF. For the CDR3, the DNA is TGTGCCAGCAGCTTAGAGACTGGGGGGACGGGAGCCCTCCACTTT.

This clonotype was observed a few times. This chain joins TRBV9 and TRBJ2-3; 12 bases are a match to TRBD2. The CDR3 runs 15 residues. The junction had 0 bases not matched to a gene; V was cut back by 1 base and J by 3 bases. Germline lookup yields CDR1 SGDLS and CDR2 YYNGEE. Written as DNA, the CDR3 is TGTGCCAGCAGCGTACTAGCGGGAGGGACAGATACGCAGTATTTT. Its protein product is CASSVLAGGTDTQYF.

This clonotype was observed a single time. Possible read error: a much larger clone is one base away. V and J are TRBV19 and TRBJ1-1, with D unclear. Germline assignment: CDR1 LNHDA and CDR2 SQIVND (reference sequence). Deletions cut 6 bases from V and 4 bases from J, with 18 bases between. The CDR3 has 15 residues. Written as DNA, the CDR3 is TGTGCCAGTAGCCCCGTTGAGGGCATGAGCACTGAAGCTTTCTTT. Residues: CASSPVEGMSTEAFF.

This clonotype was recorded many times. This chain links TRBV28 with TRBJ2-3; no reliable D call. V was shortened by 6 bases and J by 2 bases, with 6 bases between the two germline ends. The CDR3 has 12 amino acids. Germline CDR1 MDHEN, CDR2 SYDVKM. CDR3 loop: CASSGNTDTQYF. CDR3 coding DNA: TGTGCCAGCAGCGGCAACACAGATACGCAGTATTTT. The whole variable domain, filled in from reference TRBV28 and TRBJ2-3, reads DVKVTQSSRYLVKRTGEKVFLECVQDMDHENMFWYRQDPGLGLRLIYFSYDVKMKEKGDIPEGYSVSREKKERFSLILESASTNQTSMYLCASSGNTDTQYFGPGTRLTVL.

Ten or more counts support this clonotype. This chain links TRBV3-1 with TRBJ2-2; weak D call: TRBD2 (5 bases). V was clipped by 1 base and J by 6 bases, with 9 bases between them. Germline V lookup: CDR1 LGHDT, CDR2 YNNKEL (reference sequence). This CDR3 has 14 residues. The CDR3 nucleotides read TGTGCCAGCAGCCAAGTCTCGAGGGCCGGGGAGCTGTTTTTT. The encoded protein is CASSQVSRAGELFF. Full variable domain (outside the CDR3, taken from reference TRBV3-1 and TRBJ2-2): DTAVSQTPKYLVTQMGNDKSIKCEQNLGHDTMYWYKQDSKKFLKIMFSYNNKELIINETVPNRFSPKSPDKAHLNLHINSLELGDSAVYFCASSQVSRAGELFFGEGSRLTVL.

This clonotype appeared a few times. The V and J genes are TRBV9 and TRBJ1-3; TRBD1 matches at 8 bases. This CDR3 region has 16 residues. The V gene's germline CDR1 is SGDLS and CDR2 YYNGEE. J lost 3 bases, V lost 0 bases, and 5 bases had no gene match. The CDR3 loop reads CASSVEVRGLGNTIYF. CDR3 in DNA: TGTGCCAGCAGCGTAGAAGTCAGGGGGCTTGGAAACACCATATATTTT.

For this clonotype: A clone one base away is much larger, so this may be a read error. V and J are TRBV30 and TRBJ1-1; the D is unclear. Germline V gives CDR1 GTSNPN, CDR2 SVGIG (reference sequence). V was pared by 1 base and J by 0 bases, with 12 bases between. This CDR3 is built from 15 residues. This CDR3 reads CAWSAGRRVNTEAFF. The CDR3 DNA sequence: TGTGCCTGGAGTGCTGGGAGGAGAGTGAACACTGAAGCTTTCTTT. The full variable domain, with the rest looked up from reference TRBV30 and TRBJ1-1, is SQTIHQWPATLVQPVGSPLSLECTVEGTSNPNLYWYRQAAGRGLQLLFYSVGIGQISSEVPQNLSASRPQDRQFILSSKKLLLSDSGFYLCAWSAGRRVNTEAFFGQGTRLTVV.

This clonotype was recorded at least ten times. Given a much more abundant clone one base away, this may be a read error. V is TRBV9 and J is TRBJ2-1; 15 bases fit TRBD2. V was pared by 4 bases and J by 9 bases, with 11 bases of the junction left unmatched. The CDR3 spans 17 residues. Germline-derived CDR1 and CDR2 are SGDLS and YYNGEE. Written as DNA, the CDR3 is TGTGCCAGCAGCCCACCCGGGACTAGCGGGGGGACCACTGAGCAGTTCTTC. This encodes CASSPPGTSGGTTEQFF.

This clonotype is a singleton in its sample. The gene calls are TRBV7-9 and TRBJ2-2; no definite D call. The CDR3 has 13 amino acids. Between the trimmed V and J ends, which lost 7 bases and 3 bases, there was a span of 9 bases. The germline V gene encodes CDR1 SEHNR and CDR2 FQNEAQ (reference sequence). CDR3 bases: TGTGCCAGCAAGGATGTCCACACCGGGGAGCTGTTTTTT. Translation gives CASKDVHTGELFF.